Below are 12 T cell receptor beta chains sequenced from a single sample in a study of molecular identifiers for immune sequencing clone quantification. TCRdb ran MiXCR on the PCR reads and lists one entry per CDR3 protein. This table has about 630,000 distinct CDR3 sequences, 25% appearing once. Sequenced material: naive CD8+ T cells from blood, with Jurkat cell RNA spiked in. Subset given: FACS-sorted CD8+CD4-CCR7+CD45RA+ naive T cells. These receptors all stem from a human donor in good health. Some libraries in this study had Jurkat cell RNA spiked in.

Ten or more counts support this clonotype. This chain connects TRBV6-2 or TRBV6-3 to TRBJ1-1, with D possibly matching TRBD1 (5 bases). In germline, CDR1 is MNHEY, CDR2 SVGEGT. Deletions cut 7 bases from V and 4 bases from J, with 13 bases between. This CDR3 contains 13 residues. The CDR3 loop reads CASTMGGTTEAFF. The DNA for the CDR3 is TGTGCCAGCACAATGGGGGGTACCACTGAAGCTTTCTTT.

The V call is TRBV27, the J call TRBJ2-3; D gene ambiguous. The CDR3 sequence is 16 residues long. In germline, CDR1 is MNHEY, CDR2 SMNVEV (reference sequence). V was shortened by 3 bases and J by 2 bases, with 15 bases between the two germline ends. CDR3 sequence: CASSLGARANTDTQYF. CDR3 nucleotide sequence: TGTGCCAGCAGTTTGGGCGCCCGAGCTAACACAGATACGCAGTATTTT.

This clonotype turned up a few times. This chain links TRBV4-3 with TRBJ2-7; 11 bases are a match to TRBD2. Germline V lookup: CDR1 LGHNA, CDR2 YSLEER. This CDR3 is built from 15 residues. Germline trimming cut 4 bases from V and 4 bases from J; bases unmatched to any gene: 6. The CDR3 nucleotides are TGCGCCAGCAGCCGAGAACTAGCGGGAGTGTACGAGCAGTACTTC. It specifies CASSRELAGVYEQYF.

On this clonotype itself: It may be a read error: a sequence one base away is much more abundant. The chain has TRBV2 and TRBJ1-1; no firm D call. Germline-derived CDR1 and CDR2 are SNHLY and FYNNEI. This CDR3 has 17 residues. CDR3 region: CASSDVNTGAMNAEAFF. CDR3 bases: TGTGCCAGCAGTGATGTGAACACGGGCGCCATGAACGCTGAAGCTTTCTTT.

This clonotype came up a few times. This chain links TRBV6-5 with TRBJ2-2; 9 bases line up with TRBD1. This CDR3 has 16 residues. The V segment lost 5 bases and the J segment 6 bases; nucleotides outside the gene matches: 10. The germline gives CDR1 MNHEY, CDR2 SVGAGI. The CDR3 bases are TGTGCCAGCAGTCTTACGCAACAGGGGGCGGCCGGGGAGCTGTTTTTT. This codes for CASSLTQQGAAGELFF.

This clonotype showed up many times. The rearrangement links TRBV4-3 to TRBJ2-7, with D unresolved. With 0 bases removed from V and 2 bases from J, the gap between germline ends came to 14 bases. CDR3 length equals 16 residues. Germline CDR1 and CDR2: LGHNA and YSLEER. In DNA, the CDR3 is TGCGCCAGCAGCCAAGATCTGTCGGTTCCTACCTACGAGCAGTACTTC. Its translation: CASSQDLSVPTYEQYF.

Many counts were recorded for this clonotype. V usage is TRBV6-1 and J usage is TRBJ1-1; D not certain. Germline lookup yields CDR1 MNHNS and CDR2 SASEGT. Trimming stripped 8 bases from V and 1 base from J, with 11 bases between. This CDR3 is 13 amino acids long. CDR3 loop: CASSRVRNTEAFF. CDR3 in DNA: TGTGCCAGCTCCCGGGTACGGAACACTGAAGCTTTCTTT.

This clonotype was seen a few times. The chain joins TRBV4-1 to TRBJ2-7; 11 bases align to TRBD1. The V and J ends lost 3 bases and 1 base, in that order; junction bases with no gene match: 5. This CDR3 spans 16 amino acids. Germline-derived CDR1 and CDR2 are MGHRA and YSYEKL. CDR3 protein: CASSQRTGGTSYEQYF. The CDR3 nucleotides are TGCGCCAGCAGCCAGAGGACAGGGGGCACGTCCTACGAGCAGTACTTC.

Comments on this clonotype: Given a much more abundant clone one base away, this may be a read error. V usage is TRBV4-3 and J usage is TRBJ2-7; 10 bases agree with TRBD1. The V segment lost 3 bases and the J segment 7 bases; nucleotides outside the gene matches: 15. Germline-derived CDR1 and CDR2 are LGHNA and YSLEER. This CDR3 has 17 residues. The DNA for the CDR3 is TGCGCCAGCAGCCATCCCCATACCGGGACAGGGGAATGGGAGCAGTACTTC. Its translation is CASSHPHTGTGEWEQYF.

Only a few counts were recorded for this clonotype. The V and J genes are TRBV4-3 and TRBJ2-2; the match to TRBD2 covers 8 bases. The trim removed 0 bases at V and 8 bases at J, leaving 11 bases unmatched. CDR1 is LGHNA, CDR2 YSLEER, per germline. The CDR3 is made up of 17 amino acids. CDR3: CASSQDPYFSGEGELFF. CDR3 bases: TGCGCCAGCAGCCAAGATCCTTACTTTAGCGGGGAAGGGGAGCTGTTTTTT.

This clonotype was seen at least ten times. The J gene is TRBJ2-1, the V gene TRBV12-3 or TRBV12-4, with D possibly TRBD2 on 5 matching bases. The CDR3 consists of 13 residues. Trimming removed 5 bases at V and 9 bases at J, with 14 bases between. This chain's CDR3 is CASSTLSGAEQFF. In DNA, the CDR3 is TGTGCCAGCAGTACTCTGAGCGGTGCTGAGCAGTTCTTC.

V usage is TRBV19 and J usage is TRBJ2-5; the D gene is possibly TRBD2 (6 bases). The length of the CDR3 is 13 residues. Trimming took off 3 bases at V and 9 bases at J, with 14 bases between the two ends. CDR1 and CDR2 from the germline V gene are LNHDA and SQIVND (reference sequence). The CDR3 spells CASSIGRGQAQYF. For the CDR3, the DNA is TGTGCCAGTAGTATTGGGCGGGGTCAGGCCCAGTACTTC. The full variable domain, its missing parts supplied by reference TRBV19 and TRBJ2-5, is DGGITQSPKYLFRKEGQNVTLSCEQNLNHDAMYWYRQDPGQGLRLIYYSQIVNDFQKGDIAEGYSVSREKKESFPLTVTSAQKNPTAFYLCASSIGRGQAQYFGPGTRLLVL.